This entry features one T cell receptor (beta chain) sequence. Antigen specificity is unknown. TCRdb keeps only in-frame clones here, not all; method: immunoSEQ multiplex PCR. The table includes about 70,000 clones, around 90% detected once. If patients had autoimmune disease history or systemic immunosuppression, they were excluded. The entry originates in a study of OX40 agonist ivuxolimab in advanced cancers. Study-level background: Dose-escalation patients were diagnosed with hepatocellular carcinoma, melanoma, renal cell cancer or head and neck cancer.

Study findings and constraints: Antigen specificity of clonally expanded peripheral T cells was not established. The study observed clonal expansion of CD4+ and CD8+ blood T cells by week 6 at 0.1 to 3.0 mg/kg.

The CDR3 is 15 residues long. Per the germline V gene, CDR1 is MNHEY and CDR2 is SVGAGI. The V gene end was trimmed by 2 bases and the J gene end by 7 bases; junction bases not matched to a gene: 6. This chain joins TRBV6-5 and TRBJ2-1, with 9 bases fitting TRBD1. Material: CD4+ or CD8+ T cells sorted from blood, obtained in a trial of the OX40 agonist ivuxolimab. The TCR comes from an adult with an advanced solid tumor such as melanoma, head and neck, liver or kidney cancer. As DNA, the CDR3 is TGTGCCAGCAGTTACCCGGACAGGGGACGGAATGAGCAGTTCTTC. Translating it yields CASSYPDRGRNEQFF.